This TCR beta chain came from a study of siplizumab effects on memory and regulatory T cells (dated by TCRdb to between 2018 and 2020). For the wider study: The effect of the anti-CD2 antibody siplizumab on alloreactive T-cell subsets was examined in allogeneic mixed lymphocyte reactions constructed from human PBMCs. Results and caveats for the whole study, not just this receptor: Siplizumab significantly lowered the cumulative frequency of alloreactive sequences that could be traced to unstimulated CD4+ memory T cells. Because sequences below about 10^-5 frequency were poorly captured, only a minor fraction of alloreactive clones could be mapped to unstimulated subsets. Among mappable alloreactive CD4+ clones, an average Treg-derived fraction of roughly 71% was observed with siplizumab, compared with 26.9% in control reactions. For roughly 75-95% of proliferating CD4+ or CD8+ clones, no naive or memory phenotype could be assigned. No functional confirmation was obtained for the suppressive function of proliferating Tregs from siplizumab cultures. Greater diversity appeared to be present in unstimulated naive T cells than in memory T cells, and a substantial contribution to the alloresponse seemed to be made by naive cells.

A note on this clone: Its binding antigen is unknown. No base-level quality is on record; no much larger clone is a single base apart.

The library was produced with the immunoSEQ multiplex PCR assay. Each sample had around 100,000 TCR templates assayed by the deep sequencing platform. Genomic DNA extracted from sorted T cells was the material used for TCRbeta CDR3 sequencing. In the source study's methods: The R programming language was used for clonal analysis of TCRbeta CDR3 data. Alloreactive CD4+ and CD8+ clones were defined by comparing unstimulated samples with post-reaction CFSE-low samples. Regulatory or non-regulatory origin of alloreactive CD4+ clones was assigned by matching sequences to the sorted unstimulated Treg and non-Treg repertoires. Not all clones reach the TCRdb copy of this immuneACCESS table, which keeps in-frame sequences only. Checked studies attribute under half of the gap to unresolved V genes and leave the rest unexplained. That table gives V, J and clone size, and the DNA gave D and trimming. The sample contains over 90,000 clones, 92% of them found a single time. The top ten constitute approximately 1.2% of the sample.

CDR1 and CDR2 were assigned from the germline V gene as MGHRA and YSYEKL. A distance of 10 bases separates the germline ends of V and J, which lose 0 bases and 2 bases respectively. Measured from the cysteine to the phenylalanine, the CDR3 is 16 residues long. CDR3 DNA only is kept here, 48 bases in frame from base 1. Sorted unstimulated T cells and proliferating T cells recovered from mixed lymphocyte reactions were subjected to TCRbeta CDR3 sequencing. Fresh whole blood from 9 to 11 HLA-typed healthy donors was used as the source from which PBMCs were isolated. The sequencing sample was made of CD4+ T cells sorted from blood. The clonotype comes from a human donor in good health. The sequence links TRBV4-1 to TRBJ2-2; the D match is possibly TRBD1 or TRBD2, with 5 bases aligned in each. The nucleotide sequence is TGCGCCAGCAGCCAAGATCTGGGACCAAACACCGGGGAGCTGTTTTTT. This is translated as CASSQDLGPNTGELFF.